Each of the 29 T cell receptor beta chains below was sequenced from the same sample in a study of shared clonotypes between healthy human individuals. Using immunoSEQ multiplex PCR, the repertoire was profiled, and TCRdb retains in-frame clones only, with some absent. The sample includes around 1.1 million clones, approximately 78% seen only once; the top ten take roughly 0.55%. Sequenced: memory CD4+ T cells from PBMCs. Described subset: CD45RA-negative fraction. Receptors originate from a man aged 18 to 30 in good health. Some clones in this sample may be carry-over from other donors' samples.

The genes are TRBV11-2 and TRBJ1-2; D is perhaps TRBD1 (6 bases). There are 15 residues in the CDR3. Trimming stripped 5 bases from V and 5 bases from J, with 18 bases between. Germline V lookup: CDR1 SGHAT, CDR2 FQNNGV. Written as DNA, the CDR3 is TGTGCCAGCAGCCTGACGGCGGGGGGCGGTTATGGCTACACCTTC. Residues: CASSLTAGGGYGYTF. Full variable domain (missing parts from reference TRBV11-2 and TRBJ1-2): EAGVAQSPRYKIIEKRQSVAFWCNPISGHATLYWYQQILGQGPKLLIQFQNNGVVDDSQLPKDRFSAERLKGVDSTLKIQPAKLEDSAVYLCASSLTAGGGYGYTFGSGTRLTVV.

The chain combines TRBV7-2 with TRBJ1-1, with D hard to call. The V gene's germline CDR1 is SGHTA and CDR2 FQGNSA. CDR3 size: 14 residues. Trimming took off 5 bases at V and 0 bases at J, with 10 bases between the two ends. The CDR3 nucleotides read TGTGCCAGCAGCGCCCAGTCCTTGAACACTGAAGCTTTCTTT. This codes for CASSAQSLNTEAFF.

The chain joins TRBV4-1 to TRBJ2-7; 7 bases fit TRBD1. CDR3 length equals 16 residues. Germline lookup yields CDR1 MGHRA and CDR2 YSYEKL. The ends lost 5 bases at V and 2 bases at J; junction bases unmatched: 12. In DNA form, the CDR3 reads TGCGCCAGCAGCGCAGGGGACAGTTTACTAGCCTACGAGCAGTACTTC. Its protein product is CASSAGDSLLAYEQYF.

The chain recombines TRBV7-9 with TRBJ1-1; D gene ambiguous. The CDR3 covers 14 residues. The germline gives CDR1 SEHNR, CDR2 FQNEAQ (reference sequence). Trimming pared 5 bases from V and 4 bases from J, leaving 14 bases between. CDR3 nucleotides: TGTGCCAGCAGCCCCGGGCTTCTGGGCACTGAAGCTTTCTTT. This codes for CASSPGLLGTEAFF.

The V and J genes are TRBV28 and TRBJ1-5; 7 nucleotides line up with TRBD1. Germline trimming cut 7 bases from V and 3 bases from J; bases unmatched to any gene: 9. Germline V gene lookup returns CDR1 MDHEN and CDR2 SYDVKM. There are 15 residues in the CDR3. The CDR3 region has the DNA TGTGCCAGCACCAACAACAGGGGCTCCAATCAGCCCCAGCATTTT. Protein product: CASTNNRGSNQPQHF.

The genes are TRBV4-2 and TRBJ2-1, with 9 bases that match TRBD1. V trimming: 6 bases; J trimming: 6 bases; junction bases outside the gene matches: 9. The CDR3 sequence is 15 residues long. Germline-derived CDR1 and CDR2 are LGHNA and YNFKEQ. CDR3 nucleotides: TGTGCCAGCAGTAGATACAGGGGGCAAGGCAATGAGCAGTTCTTC. This codes for CASSRYRGQGNEQFF.

This rearrangement joins TRBV4-2 to TRBJ2-7; D gene ambiguous. The CDR3 runs 13 residues. V lost 0 bases, J lost 2 bases, and 5 bases lay in between. Germline CDR1 LGHNA, CDR2 YNFKEQ. The CDR3 DNA reads TGTGCCAGCAGCCAAGAACTCCCCTACGAGCAGTACTTC. This encodes CASSQELPYEQYF.

The V and J genes are TRBV7-9 and TRBJ1-6; perhaps TRBD1 as D (6 bases). V lost 6 bases, J lost 9 bases, and 15 bases lay in between. This CDR3 has 14 amino acids. The germline gives CDR1 SEHNR, CDR2 FQNEAQ (reference sequence). CDR3 DNA: TGTGCCAGCAGACAACAGGGACCTGGTTCACCCCTCCACTTT. Protein product: CASRQQGPGSPLHF.

On this clone itself: At one end, the junction sequence differs from germline, possibly due to a read error. The J gene is TRBJ1-3, the V gene TRBV15; no definite D call. Germline V gene data show CDR1 as LNHNV and CDR2 as YYDKDF (reference sequence). CDR3 length equals 13 residues. For the CDR3, the DNA is TGTGCCACCAGCACCCCGCCCCTCCGGGTCCTTCATTTT. Residues: CATSTPPLRVLHF.

The chain joins TRBV19 to TRBJ2-1; 7 nucleotides match TRBD2. CDR1 and CDR2 from the germline V gene are LNHDA and SQIVND (reference sequence). Trimming at V came to 4 bases and at J to 3 bases, leaving 6 bases not matched to a gene. This CDR3 is 15 amino acids long. CDR3 bases: TGTGCCAGTAGTACCCCAGGCGGGAGCTACAATGAGCAGTTCTTC. It is translated as CASSTPGGSYNEQFF. The full variable domain, its missing parts supplied by reference TRBV19 and TRBJ2-1, is DGGITQSPKYLFRKEGQNVTLSCEQNLNHDAMYWYRQDPGQGLRLIYYSQIVNDFQKGDIAEGYSVSREKKESFPLTVTSAQKNPTAFYLCASSTPGGSYNEQFFGPGTRLTVL.

The rearrangement uses TRBV7-2 and TRBJ2-7; TRBD2 matches 12 bases. The germline V gene has CDR1 SGHTA and CDR2 FQGNSA. The CDR3 contains 15 residues. J lost 3 bases, V lost 5 bases, and 5 bases had no gene match. The CDR3 here is CASSVGLAGNYEQYF. The CDR3 DNA is TGTGCCAGCAGCGTAGGACTAGCGGGAAACTACGAGCAGTACTTC. The whole variable domain, remainder taken from reference TRBV7-2 and TRBJ2-7, is GAGVSQSPSNKVTEKGKDVELRCDPISGHTALYWYRQSLGQGLEFLIYFQGNSAPDKSGLPSDRFSAERTGGSVSTLTIQRTQQEDSAVYLCASSVGLAGNYEQYFGPGTRLTVT.

The gene calls are TRBV28 and TRBJ1-1; tentatively, D is TRBD1 (5 bases). Germline lookup yields CDR1 MDHEN and CDR2 SYDVKM. The CDR3 extends over 15 amino acids. V lost 7 bases, J lost 4 bases, and 19 bases lay in between. CDR3 coding DNA: TGTGCCAGCATCCGATCTGGGGGGGGGATCACTGAAGCTTTCTTT. It is translated as CASIRSGGGITEAFF.

V is TRBV2 and J is TRBJ2-7; maybe TRBD1 (5 bases). Trimming stripped 8 bases from V and 2 bases from J, with 10 bases between. The CDR3 consists of 12 residues. Germline V CDR1 and CDR2: SNHLY, FYNNEI. The DNA for the CDR3 is TGTGCCAGCGGAAGACAGACCTACGAGCAGTACTTC. Protein sequence: CASGRQTYEQYF.

The chain has TRBV10-3 and TRBJ2-1; 8 bases are shared with TRBD2. The CDR3 totals 15 residues. Germline V gives CDR1 ENHRY, CDR2 SYGVKD. V trimming: 6 bases; J trimming: 0 bases; junction bases outside the gene matches: 4. The CDR3 DNA sequence: TGTGCCATCAGCGGAAGCGGGAGCTCCTACAATGAGCAGTTCTTC. This translates into CAISGSGSSYNEQFF.

V usage is TRBV4-2 and J usage is TRBJ2-5, with 8 bases fitting TRBD2. Looked up from germline, CDR1 is LGHNA and CDR2 is YNFKEQ. The CDR3 loop spans 17 amino acids. V gave up 1 base and J gave up 2 bases; unmatched junction bases: 9. DNA for the CDR3: TGTGCCAGCAGCCAAGTCCTGGCCAGCGGGAGTCAAGAGACCCAGTACTTC. It specifies CASSQVLASGSQETQYF.

A word on this clone: Only one base separates this from a far larger clonotype, so it likely reflects a read error. This sequence joins TRBV30 and TRBJ1-1; D not certain. V was cut by 4 bases and J by 3 bases, with 9 bases left in between. Germline CDR1 GTSNPN, CDR2 SVGIG (reference sequence). CDR3 length: 12 residues. CDR3 in DNA: TGTGCCTGGACCCCTGGGGACACTGAAGCTTTCTTT. It specifies CAWTPGDTEAFF.

This chain uses TRBV2 with TRBJ1-2; D gene unclear. In germline, CDR1 is SNHLY, CDR2 FYNNEI. V lost 4 bases and J 2 bases, leaving 11 bases between the germline ends. The CDR3 is 14 residues long. As DNA, the CDR3 is TGTGCCAGCAGTGGGGCCACCAGAAACTATGGCTACACCTTC. Translated, it gives CASSGATRNYGYTF.

The chain is built from TRBV7-2 and TRBJ2-5; maybe TRBD1 (6 bases). V lost 2 bases to trimming and J lost 1 base, with 17 bases between them. Germline V gene data show CDR1 as SGHTA and CDR2 as FQGNSA. This CDR3 contains 17 residues. This CDR3 reads CASSLFYGTNSQETQYF. CDR3 coding DNA: TGTGCCAGCAGCTTATTTTACGGGACAAATTCCCAAGAGACCCAGTACTTC.

The chain couples TRBV5-1 to TRBJ2-3; TRBD1 matches at 8 bases. The germline V gene encodes CDR1 SGHRS and CDR2 YFSETQ. This CDR3 is 18 amino acids long. Trimming took 0 bases from V and 0 from J; bases not matched to a gene: 9. DNA of the CDR3: TGCGCCAGCAGCTTGGCCTCGGCAGGGGGCTTGAGCACAGATACGCAGTATTTT. Translation gives CASSLASAGGLSTDTQYF.

This clone was seen once. This sequence joins TRBV28 and TRBJ1-4; 9 bases agree with TRBD1. Unmatched junction bases numbered 15, after V lost 5 bases and J lost 8 bases. The CDR3 totals 17 residues. Germline V gene data show CDR1 as MDHEN and CDR2 as SYDVKM. Here the CDR3 reads CASSLPGQGVSSEKLFF. CDR3 bases: TGTGCCAGCAGTCTACCGGGACAGGGAGTATCCTCAGAAAAACTGTTTTTT. Full variable domain (rest looked up from reference TRBV28 and TRBJ1-4): DVKVTQSSRYLVKRTGEKVFLECVQDMDHENMFWYRQDPGLGLRLIYFSYDVKMKEKGDIPEGYSVSREKKERFSLILESASTNQTSMYLCASSLPGQGVSSEKLFFGSGTQLSVL.

This chain connects TRBV4-2 to TRBJ2-1; no reliable D call. CDR3 length: 15 amino acids. The germline gives CDR1 LGHNA, CDR2 YNFKEQ. V lost 4 bases, J lost 8 bases, and 18 bases lay in between. The CDR3 region is CASSPRTSSVDEQFF. The CDR3 DNA reads TGTGCCAGCAGCCCGAGGACCTCCTCGGTGGATGAGCAGTTCTTC.

The rearrangement links TRBV4-3 to TRBJ2-7; weak D call: TRBD1 (5 bases). V dropped 1 base and J dropped 3 bases, with 13 bases sitting between them. The CDR3 consists of 15 residues. Germline V gives CDR1 LGHNA, CDR2 YSLEER. The CDR3 DNA sequence: TGCGCCAGCAGCCAAGCGCTGGCCCAGGGCTACGAGCAGTACTTC. It encodes CASSQALAQGYEQYF.

The V gene is TRBV7-2, the J gene TRBJ2-7; D is ambiguous. The CDR3 is made up of 15 amino acids. The V and J ends lost 2 bases and 0 bases respectively, with 11 bases between them. Germline-derived CDR1 and CDR2 are SGHTA and FQGNSA. CDR3 protein: CASSLWALSSYEQYF. CDR3 in DNA: TGTGCCAGCAGCTTATGGGCACTGAGCTCCTACGAGCAGTACTTC.

V gene TRBV7-6 combines with J gene TRBJ2-7; 14 bases are a match to TRBD2. CDR1 and CDR2 from the germline V gene are SGHVS and FNYEAQ. This CDR3 is built from 15 residues. Trimming removed 5 bases from V and 7 bases from J; junction bases left unmatched: 7. The CDR3 nucleotides read TGTGCCAGCAGCCTAGGCGGGACTAGCGGGAGTGAGCAGTACTTC. Its protein is CASSLGGTSGSEQYF.

In its sample, this clone was seen many times. The sample holds other DNA sequences that translate to the same CDR3. This chain connects TRBV28 to TRBJ2-1; the D is unclear. V was clipped by 6 bases and J by 4 bases, with 4 bases between them. The CDR3 length is 11 residues. The V gene's germline CDR1 is MDHEN and CDR2 SYDVKM. DNA of the CDR3: TGTGCCAGCAGGGTTTACAATGAGCAGTTCTTC. Residues: CASRVYNEQFF. Using reference TRBV28 and TRBJ2-1 for the parts outside the CDR3, the full variable domain is DVKVTQSSRYLVKRTGEKVFLECVQDMDHENMFWYRQDPGLGLRLIYFSYDVKMKEKGDIPEGYSVSREKKERFSLILESASTNQTSMYLCASRVYNEQFFGPGTRLTVL.

The chain has TRBV29-1 and TRBJ1-2; no clear D. The V gene's germline CDR1 is SQVTM and CDR2 ANQGSEA. V gave up 6 bases and J gave up 5 bases, with 16 bases separating them. CDR3 size: 13 residues. The CDR3 bases are TGCAGCGTCGGGCGCCTCTTAGGGTATGGCTACACCTTC. The encoded protein is CSVGRLLGYGYTF.

As to this clone: Other DNA variants within this sample encode the same CDR3. J is TRBJ1-5 and V is TRBV5-1; weak D call: TRBD1 (5 bases). CDR3 length: 15 residues. CDR1 and CDR2 from the germline V gene are SGHRS and YFSETQ. The V end lost 3 bases, the J end lost 1 base, and 11 bases lay between the germline ends. DNA of the CDR3: TGCGCCAGCAGCTCTGAGGGGATAAGCAATCAGCCCCAGCATTTT. This sequence encodes CASSSEGISNQPQHF.

The chain is built from TRBV6-4 and TRBJ2-1; D might be TRBD2 (5 bases). The CDR3 has 15 amino acids. CDR1 MRHNA and CDR2 SNTAGT come from the germline V gene. Trimming shortened V by 0 bases and J by 2 bases, and 8 bases separated the two germline ends. CDR3 amino acids: CASSDSIGAYNEQFF. As DNA, the CDR3 is TGTGCCAGCAGTGACTCAATCGGGGCCTACAATGAGCAGTTCTTC.

The CDR3 DNA reads TGCGCCAGCAGCTTAGGGGTCTACGAGCAGTACTTC. Translation gives CASSLGVYEQYF. This chain links TRBV5-1 with TRBJ2-7; D might be TRBD1 (5 bases). This CDR3 spans 12 amino acids. Germline V gene data show CDR1 as SGHRS and CDR2 as YFSETQ. V shed 2 bases and J shed 3 bases, with 6 bases lying between them.